This T cell receptor (beta chain) was recorded in a study of untreated major depressive disorder. The study, taken as a whole, reports: Compared with controls, depressed patients showed more TRBV05-01 (Vbeta 5.1) usage in CD4+ T cells.

The CDR3 contains 15 residues. V was clipped by 3 bases and J by 7 bases; unmatched bases: 8. From germline, CDR1 is SGHKS and CDR2 YYEKEE (reference sequence). A word on this clone: Its target is not known.

The table came from immunoSEQ multiplex PCR; TCRdb's copy has only in-frame clones and leaves some out. The sample has about 25,000 clones, around 90% seen once. This chain links TRBV5-5 with TRBJ2-2; 8 nucleotides line up with TRBD1. Specimen: CD4+ T cells from PBMCs. The receptor comes from a woman younger than 45 with major depressive disorder. For the CDR3, the DNA is TGTGCCAGCAGCTCGGGACAGGCCTGGGGCGGGGAGCTGTTTTTT. Translated, it gives CASSSGQAWGGELFF.